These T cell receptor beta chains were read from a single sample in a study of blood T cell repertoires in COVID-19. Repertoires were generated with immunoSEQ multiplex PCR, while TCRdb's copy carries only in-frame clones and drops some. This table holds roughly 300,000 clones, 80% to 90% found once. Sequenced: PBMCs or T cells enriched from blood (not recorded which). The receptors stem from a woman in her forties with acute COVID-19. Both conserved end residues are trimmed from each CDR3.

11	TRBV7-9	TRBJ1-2	ASSFSPSGGYT
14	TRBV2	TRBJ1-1	ASSDPGQKLNTEAF
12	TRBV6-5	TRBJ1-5	ASSQGTGNQPQH
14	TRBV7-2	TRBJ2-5	ASSLQTSGGQETQY
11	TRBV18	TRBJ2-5	ASSPNQKETQY
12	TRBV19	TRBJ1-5	ASSKQHSNQPQH
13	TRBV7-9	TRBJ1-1	ASSPRGYMNTEAF
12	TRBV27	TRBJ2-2	ASWRSPNTGELF
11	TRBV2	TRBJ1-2	ASRREGVNGYT
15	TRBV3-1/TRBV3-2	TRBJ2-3	ASSHRQGFLRSDTQY
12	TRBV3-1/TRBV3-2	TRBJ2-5	ASSQGPSRETQY
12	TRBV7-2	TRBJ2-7	ASTNPGQGNKQY
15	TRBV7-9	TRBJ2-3	ASSSEGSGRVTDTQY
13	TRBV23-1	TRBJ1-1	ASSQSYGGNTEAF
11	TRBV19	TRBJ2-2	ASSIHTIGELF
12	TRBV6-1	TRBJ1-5	ASSESGGGQPQH
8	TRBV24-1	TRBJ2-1	ATNKPEQF
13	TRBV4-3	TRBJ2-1	ASSQNRGLYNEQF
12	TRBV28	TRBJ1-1	ASSYGTGGVGSF
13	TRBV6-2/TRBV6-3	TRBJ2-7	ASSYSGSGGTEQY
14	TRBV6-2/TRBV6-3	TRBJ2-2	ASSYGRGLTTGELF
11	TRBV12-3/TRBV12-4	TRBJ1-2	ASRTGGHYGYT
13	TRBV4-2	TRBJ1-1	ASRPPGQLATEAF
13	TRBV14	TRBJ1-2	ASSHLAKTNYGYT
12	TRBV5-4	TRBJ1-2	ASTPGSTNYGYT
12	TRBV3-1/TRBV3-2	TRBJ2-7	ASSRTGGSYEQY
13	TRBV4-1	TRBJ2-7	ASSQDPGRAYEQY
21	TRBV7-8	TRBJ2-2	ASSRGQALLRGRTRGNTGELF
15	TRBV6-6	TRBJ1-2	ASSQLYDRDRGKGYT
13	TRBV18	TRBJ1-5	ASSPRTGSNQPQH
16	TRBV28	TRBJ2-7	ASSHLLGGGQSSYEQY
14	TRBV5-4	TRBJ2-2	ASSLGGLADTGELF
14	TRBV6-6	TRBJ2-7	ASSYSTRGGTYEQY
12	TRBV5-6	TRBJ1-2	ASSLGSGAYGYT
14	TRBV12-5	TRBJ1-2	ASGSFRTTTIYGYT
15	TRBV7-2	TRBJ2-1	ASSSWTSGSAYNEQF
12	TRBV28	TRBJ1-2	ASSLGPGGYGYT
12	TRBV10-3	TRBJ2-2	AISGRAGSGELF
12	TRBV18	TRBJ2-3	ASSAGTSLNTQY
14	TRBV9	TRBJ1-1	ASSVGGGGVEAEAF
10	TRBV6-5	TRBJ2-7	ASSPQGYEQY
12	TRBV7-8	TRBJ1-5	ASSLVHGDQPQH
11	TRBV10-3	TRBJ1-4	AIRRETNEKLF
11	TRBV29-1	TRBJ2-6	SGAGSGANVLT
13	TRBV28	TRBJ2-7	ASRRIQGSSYEQY
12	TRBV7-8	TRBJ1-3	ASSQGQGGNTIY
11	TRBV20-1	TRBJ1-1	SASTPLVTEAF
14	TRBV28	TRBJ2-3	ASRAGVSWDGDTQY
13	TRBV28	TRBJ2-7	ASSLPGQGSYEQY
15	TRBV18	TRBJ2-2	ASSPAPGGGEAGELF
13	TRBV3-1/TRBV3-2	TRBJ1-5	ASSHDMGGRQPQH